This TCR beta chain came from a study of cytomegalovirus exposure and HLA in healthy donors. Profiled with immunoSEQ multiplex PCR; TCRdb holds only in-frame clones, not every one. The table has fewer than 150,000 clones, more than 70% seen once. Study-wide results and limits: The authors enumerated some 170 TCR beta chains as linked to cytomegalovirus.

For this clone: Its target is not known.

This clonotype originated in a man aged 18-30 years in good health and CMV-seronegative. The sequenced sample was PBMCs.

CDR3 in amino acids: CASGTGSGYEQFF. CDR3 bases: TGTGCCAGCGGGACAGGGTCAGGTTATGAGCAGTTCTTC. The genes are TRBV11-3 and TRBJ2-1; 9 nucleotides line up with TRBD1. Germline V gene sequence: CDR1 SGHNT, CDR2 YENEEA. The CDR3 has 13 amino acids. The junction had 7 bases not matched to a gene; V was cut back by 8 bases and J by 8 bases. The whole variable domain, remainder taken from reference TRBV11-3 and TRBJ2-1, is EAGVVQSPRYKIIEKKQPVAFWCNPISGHNTLYWYLQNLGQGPELLIRYENEEAVDDSQLPKDRFSAERLKGVDSTLKIQPAELGDSAVYLCASGTGSGYEQFFGPGTRLTVL.